The 32 T cell receptor beta chains below come from one sample, sequenced in a study of T cells after yellow fever vaccination. TCRdb recomputed calls from the 5' RACE reads with MiXCR, one row per CDR3 protein. Counted here are under 300,000 distinct CDR3 sequences, roughly 6.8% occurring once; the ten biggest clones make up around 1%. Sequenced here: CD4+ T cells sorted from PBMCs, sampled on the day of the yellow fever booster vaccination. These TCRs come from a man aged 25 to 40 who received the YFV17D yellow fever vaccine.

Remarks on this clonotype: Just one base apart from a much larger clone, this may be a read error. The chain carries TRBV4-3 and TRBJ1-6; D is unclear. The CDR3 extends over 16 amino acids. V was cut by 0 bases and J by 3 bases, with 9 bases left in between. Germline values: CDR1 LGHNA, CDR2 YSLEER. As DNA, the CDR3 is TGCGCCAGCAGCCAAGAGCATGGCATCTATAATTCACCCCTCCACTTT. The encoded protein is CASSQEHGIYNSPLHF.

J is TRBJ2-1 and V is TRBV9, with 7 bases matching TRBD2. CDR1 is SGDLS, CDR2 YYNGEE, per germline. The CDR3 totals 17 residues. Germline trimming cut 4 bases from V and 8 bases from J; bases unmatched to any gene: 18. CDR3 residues: CASSKSLGEGYRDEQFF. The CDR3 DNA sequence: TGTGCCAGCAGCAAGAGCCTCGGGGAGGGGTATCGGGATGAGCAGTTCTTC.

The sample holds a few counts of this clonotype. The CDR3 region has the DNA TGCAGTGCTAGCCCAATACTAGCGGGGGGAGGGGATACGCAGTATTTT. This sequence encodes CSASPILAGGGDTQYF. V usage is TRBV20-1 and J usage is TRBJ2-3; 12 bases are a match to TRBD2. Germline V lookup: CDR1 DFQATT, CDR2 SNEGSKA (reference sequence). This CDR3 is 16 amino acids long. V shed 3 bases, J shed 6 bases, and the junction held 10 bases outside the gene matches.

This clonotype was recorded at least ten times. The DNA of the CDR3 is TGTGCCAGCGCTCGTCGGGACAGGGGTTGGGAGCAGTACTTC. It is translated as CASARRDRGWEQYF. This sequence joins TRBV3-1 and TRBJ2-7; 10 bases fit TRBD1. The length of the CDR3 is 14 residues. Germline loops: CDR1 LGHDT, CDR2 YNNKEL (reference sequence). With 8 bases clipped from V and 7 bases from J, the junction kept 11 bases outside the gene matches.

This clonotype was recorded a few times. This chain joins TRBV18 and TRBJ2-5, with 8 bases that match TRBD1. This CDR3 is 18 amino acids long. With 4 bases clipped from V and 6 bases from J, the junction kept 19 bases outside the gene matches. CDR1 and CDR2 (germline): KGHSH, LQKENI. The CDR3 coding sequence is TGTGCCAGCTCACGGTCGGTCGGGCAGGGGGCGACGGAAAAGACCCAGTACTTC. As protein: CASSRSVGQGATEKTQYF.

The sample holds a few counts of this clonotype. This sequence joins TRBV6-2 or TRBV6-3 and TRBJ2-1, with D uncertain. Trimming took off 5 bases at V and 12 bases at J, with 14 bases between the two ends. Germline assignment: CDR1 MNHEY and CDR2 SVGEGT. The CDR3 is 12 residues long. The CDR3 sequence is CASSLGPLGQFF. As DNA, the CDR3 is TGTGCCAGCAGTCTTGGGCCTCTCGGGCAGTTCTTC.

This clonotype was observed many times. The chain uses TRBV15 and TRBJ1-3; D unresolved. V gave up 3 bases and J gave up 0 bases, with 9 bases separating them. The CDR3 covers 15 residues. The germline gives CDR1 LNHNV, CDR2 YYDKDF (reference sequence). The CDR3 here is CATSSGANSGNTIYF. The CDR3 DNA reads as TGTGCCACCAGCAGCGGTGCTAACTCTGGAAACACCATATATTTT. The variable domain in full, with the rest retrieved from reference TRBV15 and TRBJ1-3, is DAMVIQNPRYQVTQFGKPVTLSCSQTLNHNVMYWYQQKSSQAPKLLFHYYDKDFNNEADTPDNFQSRRPNTSFCFLDIRSPGLGDTAMYLCATSSGANSGNTIYFGEGSWLTVV.

Only a few counts were recorded for this clonotype. V is TRBV20-1 and J is TRBJ1-2; TRBD1 matches 10 bases. CDR3 size: 14 residues. CDR1 and CDR2 (germline): DFQATT, SNEGSKA (reference sequence). J lost 5 bases, V lost 6 bases, and 9 bases had no gene match. The CDR3 is CSASGRDRGYGYTF. The CDR3 DNA reads as TGCAGTGCGTCAGGCAGGGACAGGGGATATGGCTACACCTTC.

This clonotype has a count of ten or more. The V call is TRBV15, the J call TRBJ2-4, with TRBD2 identical over 10 bases. The germline V gene encodes CDR1 LNHNV and CDR2 YYDKDF (reference sequence). The junction had 8 bases not matched to a gene; V was cut back by 1 base and J by 8 bases. This CDR3 has 16 residues. The CDR3 sequence is CATSRVQREGRDIQYF. CDR3 coding DNA: TGTGCCACCAGCAGAGTGCAGCGGGAGGGGCGGGACATTCAGTACTTC.

Points on this clonotype: Germline and junction disagree at one end, which may indicate a read error. The chain is built from TRBV5-4 and TRBJ2-5; unclear D gene. The CDR3 covers 14 residues. Germline-derived CDR1 and CDR2 are SGHNT and YYREEE (reference sequence). The CDR3 spells CATSRVDVGETQYF. In nucleotides, the CDR3 is TGTGCCACCAGCCGGGTGGATGTGGGAGAGACCCAGTACTTC.

There are a few counts of this clonotype. The chain couples TRBV28 to TRBJ2-1; 8 bases fit TRBD2. The CDR3 spans 16 residues. With V trimmed by 6 bases and J by 0 bases, 7 bases remained unmatched. Germline values: CDR1 MDHEN, CDR2 SYDVKM. The CDR3 nucleotides read TGTGCCAGCAGCGGGAGGGGGACGGGCTCCTACAATGAGCAGTTCTTC. Translation: CASSGRGTGSYNEQFF.

The table lists this clonotype with a few counts. The chain combines TRBV15 with TRBJ2-1; 7 nucleotides agree with TRBD1. Germline CDR1 LNHNV, CDR2 YYDKDF (reference sequence). This CDR3 comprises 16 residues. J was trimmed by 0 bases and V by 3 bases; bases with no gene match: 5. The CDR3 region has the DNA TGTGCCACCAGCAGGGACAGGTCCAGCTCCTACAATGAGCAGTTCTTC. It yields the protein CATSRDRSSSYNEQFF. The full variable domain, in which reference TRBV15 and TRBJ2-1 provide the parts outside the CDR3, is DAMVIQNPRYQVTQFGKPVTLSCSQTLNHNVMYWYQQKSSQAPKLLFHYYDKDFNNEADTPDNFQSRRPNTSFCFLDIRSPGLGDTAMYLCATSRDRSSSYNEQFFGPGTRLTVL.

The rearrangement joins TRBV5-5 to TRBJ1-1; D is perhaps TRBD1 (5 bases). Per germline, CDR1 SGHKS and CDR2 YYEKEE (reference sequence). V lost 4 bases, J lost 0 bases, and 13 bases lay in between. This CDR3 has 15 amino acids. The DNA of the CDR3 is TGTGCCAGCAGCGGGCAGGGTACCATGAACACTGAAGCTTTCTTT. This sequence encodes CASSGQGTMNTEAFF.

Ten or more counts support this clonotype. The rearrangement links TRBV5-1 to TRBJ2-1; 11 bases are shared with TRBD1. The CDR3 loop spans 14 amino acids. CDR1 is SGHRS and CDR2 is YFSETQ in the germline V gene. J was trimmed by 6 bases and V by 4 bases; bases with no gene match: 3. The CDR3 DNA is TGCGCCAGCAGCAGCGGGACAGGGGGCAATGAGCAGTTCTTC. The encoded protein is CASSSGTGGNEQFF.

In its sample, this clonotype was seen a few times. This chain joins TRBV5-1 and TRBJ1-6; 8 bases are a match to TRBD1. There are 16 residues in the CDR3. J was trimmed by 7 bases and V by 0 bases; bases with no gene match: 6. CDR1 SGHRS and CDR2 YFSETQ come from the germline V gene. The CDR3 here is CASSLDGQGNNSPLHF. CDR3 sequence (DNA): TGCGCCAGCAGCTTGGACGGACAGGGTAACAATTCACCCCTCCACTTT.

This clonotype was counted ten times or more. The chain combines TRBV6-5 with TRBJ2-5, with TRBD2 identical over 7 bases. Losses at the gene ends were 2 bases for V and 5 bases for J; bases not matched to a gene: 2. There are 13 residues in the CDR3. Germline V gives CDR1 MNHEY, CDR2 SVGAGI. CDR3 residues: CASSYGLDETQYF. In DNA, the CDR3 is TGTGCCAGCAGTTACGGACTAGATGAGACCCAGTACTTC.

This clonotype was seen at least ten times. V usage is TRBV12-3 or TRBV12-4 and J usage is TRBJ2-2; weak D call: TRBD2 (7 bases). Trimming cost V 6 bases and J 2 bases, with 13 bases left between them. The CDR3 sequence is 15 residues long. CDR3 sequence: CASSLGGGNTGELFF. DNA for the CDR3: TGTGCCAGCAGCTTGGGGGGGGGCAACACCGGGGAGCTGTTTTTT.

The V gene is TRBV28, the J gene TRBJ2-1, with D uncertain. V shed 6 bases and J shed 4 bases, with 13 bases lying between them. Germline loops: CDR1 MDHEN, CDR2 SYDVKM. The CDR3 length is 14 residues. The CDR3 DNA reads as TGTGCCAGCAGCGAACCAGCGACGTACAATGAGCAGTTCTTC. This codes for CASSEPATYNEQFF.

The chain carries TRBV12-5 and TRBJ2-3; D may be TRBD2 (5 bases). The V end was cut by 2 bases, the J end by 4 bases, with 13 bases between. Germline CDR1 and CDR2: LGHNT and FRNRAP. The CDR3 is 15 residues long. Here the CDR3 reads CASGLLSGAPDTQYF. In DNA form, the CDR3 reads TGTGCTAGTGGTTTGCTCAGCGGAGCGCCAGATACGCAGTATTTT. Full variable domain (outside the CDR3, taken from reference TRBV12-5 and TRBJ2-3): DARVTQTPRHKVTEMGQEVTMRCQPILGHNTVFWYRQTMMQGLELLAYFRNRAPLDDSGMPKDRFSAEMPDATLATLKIQPSEPRDSAVYFCASGLLSGAPDTQYFGPGTRLTVL.

This clonotype occurred many times. The CDR3: CSASPTTKGAFTDTQYF. For the CDR3, the DNA is TGCAGTGCTAGCCCAACCACCAAGGGGGCTTTCACAGATACGCAGTATTTT. The chain combines TRBV20-1 with TRBJ2-3, with 7 bases fitting TRBD1. Germline loops: CDR1 DFQATT, CDR2 SNEGSKA (reference sequence). This CDR3 is built from 17 residues. J lost 2 bases, V lost 3 bases, and 14 bases had no gene match.

This clonotype was observed a few times. This chain uses TRBV9 with TRBJ2-2; D is tentatively TRBD1 or TRBD2 (6 bases each). Trimming left V 4 bases short and J 5 bases short, with 15 bases between. The germline V gene encodes CDR1 SGDLS and CDR2 YYNGEE. This CDR3 contains 15 residues. The CDR3 protein is CASSPVGGGTGELFF. The CDR3 region has the DNA TGTGCCAGCAGCCCAGTAGGAGGGGGTACCGGGGAGCTGTTTTTT.

This clonotype was recorded a few times. V and J are TRBV19 and TRBJ2-1; D may be TRBD1 (5 bases). The germline V and J ends were trimmed by 7 bases and 0 bases, with 13 bases remaining between them. CDR3 length: 15 amino acids. Germline V lookup: CDR1 LNHDA, CDR2 SQIVND (reference sequence). CDR3 sequence reads: CASTGQGRSYNEQFF. The DNA for the CDR3 is TGTGCCAGTACAGGGCAGGGTCGCTCCTACAATGAGCAGTTCTTC.

There are many counts of this clonotype. The chain carries TRBV5-1 and TRBJ2-3; D is perhaps TRBD2 (6 bases). The CDR3 extends over 15 amino acids. The V and J ends lost 3 bases and 1 base respectively, with 12 bases between them. Germline lookup yields CDR1 SGHRS and CDR2 YFSETQ. The CDR3, as DNA: TGCGCCAGCAGCTCCGGGGGAGTCGGCACAGATACGCAGTATTTT. This translates into CASSSGGVGTDTQYF. Filled out from reference TRBV5-1 and TRBJ2-3, the complete variable domain reads KAGVTQTPRYLIKTRGQQVTLSCSPISGHRSVSWYQQTPGQGLQFLFEYFSETQRNKGNFPGRFSGRQFSNSRSEMNVSTLELGDSALYLCASSSGGVGTDTQYFGPGTRLTVL.

This clonotype was picked up a small number of times. The chain combines TRBV12-3 or TRBV12-4 with TRBJ2-5; D is uncertain. Trimming left V 1 base short and J 5 bases short, with 14 bases between. The CDR3 covers 15 residues. The CDR3 sequence is CASSLGSPSYETQYF. CDR3 DNA sequence: TGTGCCAGCAGTTTAGGATCTCCTAGTTACGAGACCCAGTACTTC.

At least ten counts were recorded for this clonotype. This chain joins TRBV12-3 or TRBV12-4 and TRBJ2-2; no clear D. V was clipped by 6 bases and J by 4 bases, with 18 bases between them. The CDR3 spans 16 residues. CDR3 loop: CASSPASKGTTGELFF. The CDR3 region has the DNA TGTGCCAGCAGCCCTGCGTCGAAGGGTACCACCGGGGAGCTGTTTTTT.

This chain joins TRBV12-3 or TRBV12-4 and TRBJ1-6, with TRBD1 matching 7 bases. The J segment lost 5 bases and the V segment lost 6 bases, leaving 7 bases of the junction unmatched. This CDR3 comprises 15 residues. The CDR3 loop reads CASRAYDRDNSPLHF. In nucleotides, the CDR3 is TGTGCCAGCAGAGCTTATGACAGGGATAATTCACCCCTCCACTTT.

This clonotype was seen only a few times. V and J are TRBV12-3 or TRBV12-4 and TRBJ2-2; 10 positions match TRBD1. CDR3 length equals 17 residues. V shed 11 bases, J shed 6 bases, and the junction held 18 bases outside the gene matches. CDR3 DNA sequence: TGTGCCTCCACCCCGGGGACAGGGGCCAATGGTGCCGGGGAGCTGTTTTTT. Translation gives CASTPGTGANGAGELFF.

This clonotype has a count of ten or more. The chain carries TRBV5-4 and TRBJ2-2; D tentatively fits TRBD1 or TRBD2 (7 bases each). The CDR3 contains 15 residues. V lost 1 base and J lost 5, with 12 bases in between. From germline, CDR1 is SGHNT and CDR2 YYREEE (reference sequence). CDR3 nucleotide sequence: TGTGCCAGCAGCTTGCCCCAGGGGGGGACCGGGGAGCTGTTTTTT. It yields the protein CASSLPQGGTGELFF.

The gene calls are TRBV20-1 and TRBJ2-5; D tentatively fits TRBD1 or TRBD2 (6 bases each). This CDR3 is 18 amino acids long. With 6 bases removed from V and 5 bases from J, the gap between germline ends came to 31 bases. CDR1 is DFQATT and CDR2 is SNEGSKA in the germline V gene (reference sequence). Here the CDR3 reads CSAQIGGGGPPAEETQYF. The CDR3 nucleotides read TGCAGTGCCCAAATAGGGGGAGGCGGGCCCCCGGCCGAGGAGACCCAGTACTTC.

This clonotype was observed at least ten times. The V call is TRBV21-1, the J call TRBJ2-5; TRBD2, as called in the table, went unchecked against the DNA. TRBV21-1 is a pseudogene segment. The CDR3 consists of 17 residues. Here the CDR3 reads CASSPGTSGRVVETQYF. The CDR3 bases are TGTGCCAGCAGCCCCGGGACTAGCGGGAGGGTGGTTGAGACCCAGTACTTC.

This clonotype was seen a few times. The V gene is TRBV18, the J gene TRBJ2-7; D uncertain. The CDR3 length is 12 residues. V dropped 1 base and J dropped 5 bases, with 6 bases sitting between them. The V gene's germline CDR1 is KGHSH and CDR2 LQKENI. The CDR3, as DNA: TGTGCCAGCTCACCACAGGGCCACGAGCAGTACTTC. It specifies CASSPQGHEQYF.

V gene TRBV11-2 combines with J gene TRBJ2-7, with D possibly TRBD2 on 6 matching bases. The V gene lost 5 bases and the J gene lost 3 bases, with 14 bases spanning the gap. The CDR3 has 14 amino acids. Germline CDR1 SGHAT, CDR2 FQNNGV. The CDR3 bases are TGTGCCAGCAGCGTGAGGGGAGGACGCTACGAGCAGTACTTC. Encoded protein: CASSVRGGRYEQYF.